Sequencing of this T cell receptor (beta chain) was carried out in a study of blood T cell repertoires in COVID-19. Study information: The cDNA or gDNA used as material had been derived from T cells, B-cell-depleted T cells, or PBMCs.

Trimming left V 0 bases short and J 5 bases short, with 9 bases between. This CDR3 is 14 amino acids long. Germline CDR1 is LGHNA and CDR2 is YNFKEQ. Data came from immunoSEQ multiplex PCR; TCRdb stores just in-frame clones and leaves some out. The profile shows some 180,000 clones, about 85% of them singletons. Participant age was roughly 18 to 90 years, and participants resided in fewer than 30 US areas. Participants were placed into cohorts based on the clinical history they reported. This TCR came from a man aged 40-49 years who had recovered from COVID-19. The chain has TRBV4-2 and TRBJ2-3, with D hard to call. Specimen: PBMCs or T cells enriched from blood (not recorded which). The CDR3 nucleotides are TGTGCCAGCAGCCAAGAGTCCCCTATAGATACGCAGTATTTT. It codes for CASSQESPIDTQYF.